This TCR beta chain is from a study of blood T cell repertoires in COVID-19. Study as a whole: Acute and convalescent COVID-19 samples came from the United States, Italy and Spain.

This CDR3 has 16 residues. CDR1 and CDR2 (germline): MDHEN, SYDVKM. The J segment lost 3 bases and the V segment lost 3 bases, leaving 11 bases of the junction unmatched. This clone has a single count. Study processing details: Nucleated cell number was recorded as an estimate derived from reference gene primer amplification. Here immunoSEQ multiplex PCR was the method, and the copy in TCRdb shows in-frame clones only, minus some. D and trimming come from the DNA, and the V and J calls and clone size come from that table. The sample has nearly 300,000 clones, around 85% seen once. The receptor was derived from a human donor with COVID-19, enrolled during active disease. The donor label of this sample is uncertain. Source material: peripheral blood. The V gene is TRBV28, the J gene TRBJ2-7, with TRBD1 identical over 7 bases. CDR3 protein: CASSLRRGGQIYEQYF. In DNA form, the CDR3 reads TGTGCCAGCAGTTTGAGAAGAGGGGGACAGATCTACGAGCAGTACTTC. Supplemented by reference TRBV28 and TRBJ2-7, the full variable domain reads DVKVTQSSRYLVKRTGEKVFLECVQDMDHENMFWYRQDPGLGLRLIYFSYDVKMKEKGDIPEGYSVSREKKERFSLILESASTNQTSMYLCASSLRRGGQIYEQYFGPGTRLTVT.